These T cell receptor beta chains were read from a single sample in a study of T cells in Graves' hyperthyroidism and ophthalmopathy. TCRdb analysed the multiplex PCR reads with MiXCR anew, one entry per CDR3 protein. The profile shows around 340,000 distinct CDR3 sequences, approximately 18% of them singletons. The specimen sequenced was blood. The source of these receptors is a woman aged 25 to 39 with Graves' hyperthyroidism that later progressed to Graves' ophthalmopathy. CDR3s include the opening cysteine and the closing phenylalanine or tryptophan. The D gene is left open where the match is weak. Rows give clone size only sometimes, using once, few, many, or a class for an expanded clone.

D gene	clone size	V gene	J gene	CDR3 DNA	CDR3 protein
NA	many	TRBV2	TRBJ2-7	TGTGCCAGCAGGCGGGGCGGGAAATCAACCTACGAGCAGTACTTC	CASRRGGKSTYEQYF
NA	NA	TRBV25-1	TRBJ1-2	TGTGCCAGCAGTGAATTGGGGAGGAGTCCTGGCTACACCTTC	CASSELGRSPGYTF
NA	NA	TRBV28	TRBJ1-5	TGTGCCAGCAGTTTGTGGAATAGGCCCCAGCATTTT	CASSLWNRPQHF
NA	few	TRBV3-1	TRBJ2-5	TGTGCCAGCAGCCCGACCCCGAGAGGCGTCGAGACCCAGTACTTC	CASSPTPRGVETQYF
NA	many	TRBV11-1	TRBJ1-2	TGTGCCAGCAGCTTAGAAGGGTCTGTTGGCTACACCTTC	CASSLEGSVGYTF
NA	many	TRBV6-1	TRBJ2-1	TGTGCCAGCAGACCCACCGGTAGAGGGGTAAAGAATGAGCAGTTCTTC	CASRPTGRGVKNEQFF
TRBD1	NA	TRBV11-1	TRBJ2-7	TGTGCCAGCAGCTCTTCCGGGACAGGGACTTACGAGCAGTACTTC	CASSSSGTGTYEQYF
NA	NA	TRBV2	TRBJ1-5	TGTGCCAGCAGTACCATTCCTTGGAGGGGGAGGGTCAATCAGCCCCAGCATTTT	CASSTIPWRGRVNQPQHF
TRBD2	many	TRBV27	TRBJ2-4	TGTGCCAGCAGTCCGACTAGCGGGGGGCGGGAAAACATTCAGTACTTC	CASSPTSGGRENIQYF
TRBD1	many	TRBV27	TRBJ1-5	TGTGCCAGCATCAGGCCAGGGGGCTCTGGGGTTCAGCCCCAGCATTTT	CASIRPGGSGVQPQHF
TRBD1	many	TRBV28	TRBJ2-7	TGTGCCAGCAGTTTCGGACAGGTCCGATGGGAGCAGTACTTC	CASSFGQVRWEQYF
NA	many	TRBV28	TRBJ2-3	TGTGCCAGCAGTTCGTTAACAACTACGCAGTATTTT	CASSSLTTTQYF
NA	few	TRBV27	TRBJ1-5	TGTGCCAGCAGTTTATCCCCGTGGGGACAGCCCCAGCATTTT	CASSLSPWGQPQHF
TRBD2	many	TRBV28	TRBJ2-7	TGTGCCAGCATAGGGAGGGGTGGGCACTACGAGCAGTACTTC	CASIGRGGHYEQYF
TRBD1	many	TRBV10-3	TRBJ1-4	TGTGCCATCAGTGAGAGGACAGGGGTAGCAACTAATGAAAAACTGTTTTTT	CAISERTGVATNEKLFF
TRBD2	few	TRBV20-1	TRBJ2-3	TGCAGTGCTCCGCGGACTAGCGGGGGATTCGATACGCAGTATTTT	CSAPRTSGGFDTQYF
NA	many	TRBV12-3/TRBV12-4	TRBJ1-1	TGTGCCAGCAGTTTATTCGGTATCGGGGACACTGAAGCTTTCTTT	CASSLFGIGDTEAFF
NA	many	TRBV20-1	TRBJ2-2	TGCAGTGCTAGAGATGGAAACGGGGAGCTGTTTTTT	CSARDGNGELFF
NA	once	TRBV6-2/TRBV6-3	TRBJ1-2	TGTGCCAGCAGTTACATAAGGGACAACTATGGCTACACCTTC	CASSYIRDNYGYTF
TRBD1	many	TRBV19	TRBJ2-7	TGTGCCAGTACTGCCGGGACAGGTTCCTACGAGCAGTACTTC	CASTAGTGSYEQYF
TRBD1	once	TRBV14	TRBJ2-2	TGTGCCAGCAGCCAAAGTGCAGGGGGCACCGGGGAGCTGTTTTTT	CASSQSAGGTGELFF
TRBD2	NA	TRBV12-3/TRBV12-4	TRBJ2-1	TGTGCCAGCAGACTAGGGACTAGCGGGAACAGTTCCCCCAATGAGCAGTTCTTC	CASRLGTSGNSSPNEQFF
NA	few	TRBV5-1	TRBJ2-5	TGCGCCAGCAGCTTGTTCGGGGGAGGCCAAGAGACCCAGTACTTC	CASSLFGGGQETQYF
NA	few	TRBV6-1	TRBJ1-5	TGTGCCAGCAGTGAAGGGTGGGTAGAGCGGCAGCCCCAGCATTTT	CASSEGWVERQPQHF
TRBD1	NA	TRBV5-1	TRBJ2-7	TGCGCCAGCAGCCTCTCCGGGACAGTGGGTAGCGAGCAGTACTTC	CASSLSGTVGSEQYF